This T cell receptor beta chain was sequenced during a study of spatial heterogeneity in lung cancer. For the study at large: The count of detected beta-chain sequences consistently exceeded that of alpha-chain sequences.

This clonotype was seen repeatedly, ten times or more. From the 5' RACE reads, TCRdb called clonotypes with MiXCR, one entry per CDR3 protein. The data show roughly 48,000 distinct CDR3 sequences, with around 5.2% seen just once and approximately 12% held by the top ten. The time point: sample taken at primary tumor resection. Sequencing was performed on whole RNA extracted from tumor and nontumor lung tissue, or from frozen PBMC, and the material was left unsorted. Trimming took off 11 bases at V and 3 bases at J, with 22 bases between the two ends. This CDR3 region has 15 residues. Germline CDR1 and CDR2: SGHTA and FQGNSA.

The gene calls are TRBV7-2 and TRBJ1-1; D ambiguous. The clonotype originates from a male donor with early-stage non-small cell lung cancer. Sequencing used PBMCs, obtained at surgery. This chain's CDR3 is CASSWTRGSYTEAFF. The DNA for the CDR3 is TGTGCCTCCTCATGGACCCGGGGATCGTACACTGAAGCTTTCTTT.